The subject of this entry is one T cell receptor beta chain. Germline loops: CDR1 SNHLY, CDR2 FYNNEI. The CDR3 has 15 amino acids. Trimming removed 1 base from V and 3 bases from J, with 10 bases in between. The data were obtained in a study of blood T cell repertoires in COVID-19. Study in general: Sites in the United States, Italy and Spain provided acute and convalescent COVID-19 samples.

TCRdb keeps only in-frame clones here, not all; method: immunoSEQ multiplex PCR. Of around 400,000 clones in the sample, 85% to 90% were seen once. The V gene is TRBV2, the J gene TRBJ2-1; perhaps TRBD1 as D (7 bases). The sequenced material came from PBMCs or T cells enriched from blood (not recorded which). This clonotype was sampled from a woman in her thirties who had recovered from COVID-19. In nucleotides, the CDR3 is TGTGCCAGCAGTGAAGGTCAGGGGGGCTACAATGAGCAGTTCTTC. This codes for CASSEGQGGYNEQFF.